What follows are 17 T cell receptor beta chains derived from one specimen sequenced in a study of OX40 agonist ivuxolimab in advanced cancers. Only in-frame clones appear in the TCRdb table, and some are missing; sequencing was by immunoSEQ multiplex PCR. The data contain about 80,000 clones, approximately 90% of them seen just once; the ten biggest clones take up roughly 0.72%. Specimen: CD4+ or CD8+ T cells sorted from blood, collected in a trial of the OX40 agonist ivuxolimab. Source of these receptors: an adult with an advanced solid tumor such as melanoma, head and neck, liver or kidney cancer.

The chain carries TRBV6-6 and TRBJ1-1; 10 bases line up with TRBD1. With V trimmed by 10 bases and J by 11 bases, 7 bases remained unmatched. The CDR3 runs to 11 residues. The germline CDR1 and CDR2 sequences are MNHNY and SVGAGI (reference sequence). The CDR3 sequence: CAIMGTGVAFF. In nucleotides, the CDR3 is TGTGCCATCATGGGGACAGGGGTGGCTTTCTTT.

The chain recombines TRBV5-8 with TRBJ2-7, with 8 bases matching TRBD1. Germline V CDR1 and CDR2: SGHTS, YDEGEE. The CDR3 has 16 residues. Losses at the gene ends were 4 bases for V and 0 bases for J; bases not matched to a gene: 9. The CDR3 loop is CASSIGQGLSSYEQYF. CDR3 nucleotide sequence: TGTGCCAGCAGCATCGGACAGGGCCTGAGCTCCTACGAGCAGTACTTC.

J is TRBJ2-5 and V is TRBV7-8; either TRBD1 or TRBD2 may fit D (8 bases each). Looked up from germline, CDR1 is SGHVS and CDR2 is FQNEAQ. Trimming took 5 bases from V and 2 from J, leaving 21 bases between them. The CDR3 is 17 amino acids. In DNA form, the CDR3 reads TGTGCCAGCAGCCCGGGACGGGGGGGACAGGATCAAGAGACCCAGTACTTC. It is translated as CASSPGRGGQDQETQYF.

The chain recombines TRBV28 with TRBJ2-5; no clear D gene. The CDR3 length is 14 residues. Germline V lookup: CDR1 MDHEN, CDR2 SYDVKM. Deletions cut 6 bases from V and 1 base from J, with 12 bases between. The CDR3 nucleotides read TGTGCCAGCAGCATTACACGGACCCAAGAGACCCAGTACTTC. Translation: CASSITRTQETQYF.

The CDR3 loop reads CASSLRQGVYGYTF. The CDR3, as DNA: TGTGCCAGCAGCTTGCGGCAGGGTGTCTATGGCTACACCTTC. V is TRBV7-9 and J is TRBJ1-2; possibly TRBD1 for D (5 bases). Between the trimmed V and J ends, which lost 3 bases and 4 bases, there was a span of 12 bases. The CDR3 has 14 amino acids. Looked up from germline, CDR1 is SEHNR and CDR2 is FQNEAQ (reference sequence).

The chain joins TRBV28 to TRBJ2-7; D gene ambiguous. V was shortened by 3 bases and J by 2 bases, with 14 bases between the two germline ends. The CDR3 runs 15 residues. Germline CDR1 MDHEN, CDR2 SYDVKM. CDR3 amino acids: CASSFVAGPTYEQYF. In DNA form, the CDR3 reads TGTGCCAGCAGTTTCGTAGCAGGACCTACCTACGAGCAGTACTTC.

In this sample, this clone turned up a few times. The CDR3 sequence: CASSKEPESREDSDTQYF. CDR3 in DNA: TGTGCCAGCAGCAAAGAGCCGGAGTCGCGGGAGGACTCAGATACGCAGTATTTT. The chain joins TRBV21-1 to TRBJ2-3; TRBD2 is the table's D call and was not checked against the DNA. TRBV21-1 is a pseudogene locus. The CDR3 runs 18 residues.

The chain employs TRBV27 and TRBJ1-5, with D possibly TRBD1 on 5 matching bases. Germline lookup yields CDR1 MNHEY and CDR2 SMNVEV (reference sequence). The CDR3 loop spans 13 amino acids. Trimming cost V 3 bases and J 4 bases, with 7 bases left between them. CDR3 in amino acids: CASSLGLNQPQHF. CDR3 nucleotide sequence: TGTGCCAGCAGTTTGGGACTTAATCAGCCCCAGCATTTT.

This clone was counted between two and nine times. The chain is built from TRBV6-5 and TRBJ2-7; 11 positions match TRBD2. The V and J ends lost 5 bases and 6 bases, in that order; junction bases with no gene match: 3. This CDR3 region has 13 residues. CDR1 is MNHEY, CDR2 SVGAGI, per germline. In DNA, the CDR3 is TGTGCCAGCAGTCGGGGACTAGCGGTCGAGCAGTACTTC. Translated, it gives CASSRGLAVEQYF.

CDR3 DNA: TGTGCCAGCATGCCCCGGGAAGGGGCCAACGTCCTGACTTTC. Translating gives CASMPREGANVLTF. This sequence joins TRBV6-5 and TRBJ2-6; possible D gene TRBD2, 5 bases. Looked up from germline, CDR1 is MNHEY and CDR2 is SVGAGI. This CDR3 is 14 amino acids long. Trimming shortened V by 7 bases and J by 4 bases, and 11 bases separated the two germline ends.

The chain is built from TRBV7-2 and TRBJ1-2; tentative D call: TRBD1 (5 bases). The ends were cut back, 4 bases at V and 8 bases at J, with 14 bases in the middle. Germline CDR1 is SGHTA and CDR2 is FQGNSA. This CDR3 region has 13 residues. The CDR3 nucleotides are TGTGCCAGCAGCTGGGACCCCGAGGGGGGCTACACCTTC. This gives the protein CASSWDPEGGYTF.

This clone was observed a handful of times. This chain joins TRBV7-9 and TRBJ1-1, with TRBD1 matching 8 bases. The CDR3 spans 15 residues. V dropped 5 bases and J dropped 4; count of bases not matched to a gene: 9. Germline CDR1 reads SEHNR; CDR2 reads FQNEAQ (reference sequence). The CDR3 DNA reads TGTGCCAGCAGCGTACTGACAGGGGCGGCCACTGAAGCTTTCTTT. Translation gives CASSVLTGAATEAFF.

The chain combines TRBV15 with TRBJ1-2; the D gene is possibly TRBD1 (5 bases). Germline V gives CDR1 LNHNV, CDR2 YYDKDF (reference sequence). Trimming removed 0 bases at V and 3 bases at J, with 8 bases between. The CDR3 length is 14 residues. CDR3 DNA sequence: TGTGCCACCAGCAGAGATAGACAGTACTATGGCTACACCTTC. It translates to CATSRDRQYYGYTF.

The J gene is TRBJ2-5, the V gene TRBV5-1; TRBD1 matches 11 bases. CDR3 size: 15 residues. The germline V gene has CDR1 SGHRS and CDR2 YFSETQ. Germline trimming cut 4 bases from V and 5 bases from J; bases unmatched to any gene: 7. CDR3: CASSRGQGVLETQYF. The CDR3, as DNA: TGCGCCAGCAGCCGGGGACAGGGGGTTTTGGAGACCCAGTACTTC.

V is TRBV28 and J is TRBJ2-5; 7 bases line up with TRBD1. V shed 5 bases, J shed 4 bases, and the junction held 1 base outside the gene matches. Germline V lookup: CDR1 MDHEN, CDR2 SYDVKM. The CDR3 runs to 12 residues. The CDR3 DNA reads as TGTGCCAGCAGTACAGGGGTAGAGACCCAGTACTTC. Protein product: CASSTGVETQYF.

The chain couples TRBV2 to TRBJ2-2, with D unresolved. Trimming shortened V by 7 bases and J by 4 bases, and 13 bases separated the two germline ends. CDR3 size: 14 residues. The V gene's germline CDR1 is SNHLY and CDR2 FYNNEI. CDR3 nucleotides: TGTGCCAGCACCTGGGTGGTGGGCACCGGGGAGCTGTTTTTT. Protein: CASTWVVGTGELFF.

V gene TRBV11-3 combines with J gene TRBJ2-2; TRBD2 might be the D (6 bases). Trimming pared 0 bases from V and 5 bases from J, leaving 7 bases between. Germline V CDR1 and CDR2: SGHNT, YENEEA. CDR3 length: 14 amino acids. CDR3 DNA: TGTGCCAGCAGCTTAGATCGGGGGACCGGGGAGCTGTTTTTT. Its protein product is CASSLDRGTGELFF.